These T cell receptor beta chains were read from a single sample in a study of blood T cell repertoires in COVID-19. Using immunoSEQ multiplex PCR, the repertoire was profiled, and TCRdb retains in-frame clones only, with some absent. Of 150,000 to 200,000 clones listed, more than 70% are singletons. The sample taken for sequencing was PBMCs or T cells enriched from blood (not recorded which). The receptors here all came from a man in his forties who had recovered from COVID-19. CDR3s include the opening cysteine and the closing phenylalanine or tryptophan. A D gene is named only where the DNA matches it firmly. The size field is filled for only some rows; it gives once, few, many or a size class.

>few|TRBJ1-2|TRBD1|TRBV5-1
CASSSGQGINLDGYTF
TGCGCCAGCAGCTCTGGACAGGGGATAAATCTAGACGGCTACACCTTC
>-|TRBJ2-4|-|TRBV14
CASSQQGAKNIQYF
TGTGCCAGCAGCCAACAGGGGGCCAAAAACATTCAGTACTTC
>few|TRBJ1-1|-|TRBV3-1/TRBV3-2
CASSQGNGQSEAFF
TGTGCCAGCAGCCAAGGAAATGGACAGTCTGAAGCTTTCTTT
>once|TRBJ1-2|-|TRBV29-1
CSVVQIGTSYGYTF
TGCAGCGTGGTTCAGATCGGGACATCCTATGGCTACACCTTC
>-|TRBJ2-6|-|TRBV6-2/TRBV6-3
CASSQPGHPSGANVLTF
TGTGCCAGCAGCCAACCGGGACACCCGTCTGGGGCCAACGTCCTGACTTTC
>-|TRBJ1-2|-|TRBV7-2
CASSSRTVYGYTF
TGTGCCAGCAGCTCGCGGACAGTCTATGGCTACACCTTC
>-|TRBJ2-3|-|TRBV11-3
CASSLEGGYGTQYF
TGTGCCAGCAGCTTAGAGGGCGGGTACGGTACGCAGTATTTT
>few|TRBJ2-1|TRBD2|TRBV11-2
CASRVGFERGGNEQFF
TGTGCCAGCAGAGTAGGATTTGAGCGGGGAGGCAATGAGCAGTTCTTC
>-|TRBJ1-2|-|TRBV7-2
CASSFGRGFYGYTF
TGTGCCAGCAGCTTTGGCCGGGGGTTCTATGGCTACACCTTC
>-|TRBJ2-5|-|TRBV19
CASSLVNQETQYF
TGTGCCAGTAGTCTAGTTAATCAAGAGACCCAGTACTTC
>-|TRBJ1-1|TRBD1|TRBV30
CAWGQGLNTEAFF
TGTGCCTGGGGACAGGGATTGAACACTGAAGCTTTCTTT
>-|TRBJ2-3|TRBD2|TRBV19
CASSTGRGDTDTQYF
TGTGCCAGTAGTACCGGCCGGGGGGACACAGATACGCAGTATTTT
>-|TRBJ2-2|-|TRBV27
CASSPYRANTGELFF
TGTGCCAGCAGTCCGTACAGGGCGAACACCGGGGAGCTGTTTTTT
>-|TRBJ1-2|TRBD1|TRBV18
CASSLSGTGQYGYTF
TGTGCCAGCTCACTCTCCGGGACAGGACAATATGGCTACACCTTC
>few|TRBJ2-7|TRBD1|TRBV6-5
CASSRDRGAEQYF
TGTGCCAGCAGCCGGGACAGGGGCGCCGAGCAGTACTTC
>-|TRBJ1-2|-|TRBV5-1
CASSLGGGTYGYTF
TGCGCCAGCAGCTTGGGGGGAGGGACCTATGGCTACACCTTC
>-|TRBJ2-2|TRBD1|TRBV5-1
CASSLAAGQANTGELFF
TGCGCCAGCAGCTTGGCGGCAGGACAGGCGAACACCGGGGAGCTGTTTTTT
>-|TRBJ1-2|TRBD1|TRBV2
CASRDRVPYGYTF
TGTGCCAGCAGGGACAGGGTACCCTATGGCTACACCTTC
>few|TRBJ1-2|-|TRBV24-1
CATSGEDYGYTF
TGTGCCACCAGTGGGGAGGACTATGGCTACACCTTC
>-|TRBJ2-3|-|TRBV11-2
CASSLGGVARTDTQYF
TGTGCCAGCAGCTTAGGCGGGGTTGCTCGCACAGATACGCAGTATTTT
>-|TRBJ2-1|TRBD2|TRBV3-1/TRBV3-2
CASSPLRGGPHEQFF
TGTGCCAGCAGCCCCCTGCGGGGGGGGCCCCATGAGCAGTTCTTC
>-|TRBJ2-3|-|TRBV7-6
CASSSGPGQDTQYF
TGTGCCAGCAGCTCTGGGCCAGGACAAGATACGCAGTATTTT
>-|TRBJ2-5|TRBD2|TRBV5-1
CASSLSAGEQETQYF
TGCGCCAGCAGCTTGTCGGCGGGGGAACAAGAGACCCAGTACTTC
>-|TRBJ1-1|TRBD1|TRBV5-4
CASSPGTGPEAFF
TGTGCCAGCAGCCCTGGGACAGGGCCTGAAGCTTTCTTT
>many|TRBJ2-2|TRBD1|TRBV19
CASSTGTEINTGELFF
TGTGCCAGTAGCACGGGGACAGAAATTAACACCGGGGAGCTGTTTTTT
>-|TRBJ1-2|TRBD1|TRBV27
CASREGQLLANYGYTF
TGTGCCAGCAGGGAGGGACAGCTTCTAGCTAACTATGGCTACACCTTC
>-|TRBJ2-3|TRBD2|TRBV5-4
CASIPGTSGGASTDTQYF
TGTGCCAGCATCCCGGGGACTAGCGGGGGGGCTAGCACAGATACGCAGTATTTT
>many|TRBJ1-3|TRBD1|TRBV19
CATRGTGNTIYF
TGTGCCACCAGGGGGACTGGAAACACCATATATTTT
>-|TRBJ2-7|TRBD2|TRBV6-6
CASKAGSSEQYF
TGTGCCAGCAAAGCGGGGTCTAGCGAGCAGTACTTC
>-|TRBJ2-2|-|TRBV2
CASKRTPANTGELFF
TGTGCCAGCAAAAGGACACCCGCGAACACCGGGGAGCTGTTTTTT
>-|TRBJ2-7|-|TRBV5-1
CASSLEGGGSYEQYF
TGCGCCAGCAGCTTGGAGGGGGGGGGCTCCTACGAGCAGTACTTC
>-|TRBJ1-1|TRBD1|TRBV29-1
CSVTMGQSNLGTEAFF
TGCAGCGTCACCATGGGACAGTCGAATCTTGGCACTGAAGCTTTCTTT
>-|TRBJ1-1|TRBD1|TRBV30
CAWSVTDRANTEAFF
TGTGCCTGGAGTGTAACCGACAGGGCTAACACTGAAGCTTTCTTT
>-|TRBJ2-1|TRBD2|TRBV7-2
CASSFSGGAYEQFF
TGTGCCAGCAGCTTTAGCGGGGGGGCCTATGAGCAGTTCTTC
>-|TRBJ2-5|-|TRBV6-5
CASSQGSWETQYF
TGTGCCAGCAGCCAGGGGTCATGGGAGACCCAGTACTTC
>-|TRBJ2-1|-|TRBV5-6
CASSRVSGTHNEQFF
TGTGCCAGCAGCCGCGTATCCGGGACTCACAATGAGCAGTTCTTC
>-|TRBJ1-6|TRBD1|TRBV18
CATRGTGSNSPLHF
TGTGCAACGAGGGGGACAGGGAGCAATTCACCCCTCCACTTT
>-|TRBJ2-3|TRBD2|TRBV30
CAWTLAGGSTDTQYF
TGTGCCTGGACCTTAGCGGGGGGGAGCACAGATACGCAGTATTTT
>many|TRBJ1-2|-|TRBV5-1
CASSLAGNNYGYTF
TGCGCCAGCAGCTTGGCCGGGAATAATTATGGCTACACCTTC
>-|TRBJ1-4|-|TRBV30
CAWSPSGEKLFF
TGTGCCTGGAGCCCGTCGGGGGAAAAACTGTTTTTT
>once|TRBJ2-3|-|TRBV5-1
CASSLGADTQYF
TGCGCCAGCAGCTTGGGGGCGGATACGCAGTATTTT
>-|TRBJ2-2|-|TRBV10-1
CASSELNTGELFF
TGCGCCAGCAGTGAGCTGAACACCGGGGAGCTGTTTTTT
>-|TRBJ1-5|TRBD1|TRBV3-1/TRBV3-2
CASSLEGQDNQPQHF
TGTGCCAGCAGCCTGGAAGGACAGGACAATCAGCCCCAGCATTTT
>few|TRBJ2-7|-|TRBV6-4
CASSDSTSTEQYF
TGTGCCAGCAGTGACTCGACTTCTACCGAGCAGTACTTC
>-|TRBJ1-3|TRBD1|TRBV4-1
CASSRQPGQVDGGNTIYF
TGCGCCAGCAGCCGGCAACCGGGACAGGTCGACGGGGGAAACACCATATATTTT
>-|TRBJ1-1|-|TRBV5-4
CASSPGGSQDTEAFF
TGTGCCAGCAGCCCCGGCGGGTCCCAGGATACTGAAGCTTTCTTT
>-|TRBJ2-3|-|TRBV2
CASIPPGGLVVGDTQYF
TGTGCCAGCATCCCTCCAGGTGGACTGGTGGTTGGAGATACGCAGTATTTT
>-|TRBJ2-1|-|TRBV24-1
CATKSGDSYNEQFF
TGTGCCACCAAATCGGGGGACTCCTACAATGAGCAGTTCTTC
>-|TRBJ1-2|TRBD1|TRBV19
CASFGTAWDPYGYTF
TGTGCCAGTTTTGGGACAGCATGGGATCCCTATGGCTACACCTTC
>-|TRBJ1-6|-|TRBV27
CASRLYSLNSPLHF
TGTGCCAGCAGGCTGTACAGTCTTAATTCACCCCTCCACTTT
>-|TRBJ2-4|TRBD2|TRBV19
CASSFTRTSQNIQYF
TGTGCCAGTAGTTTCACGCGGACTAGCCAAAACATTCAGTACTTC
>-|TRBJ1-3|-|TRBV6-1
CASSDAGFGGNTIYF
TGTGCCAGCAGTGATGCGGGGTTTGGGGGAAACACCATATATTTT
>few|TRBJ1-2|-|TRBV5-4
CASSLGGDNYGYTF
TGTGCCAGCAGCTTAGGAGGGGACAACTATGGCTACACCTTC